This T cell receptor beta chain was profiled in a study of cytomegalovirus exposure and HLA in healthy donors. General study findings and limits: TRBV6-2, TRBV6-3 and other indistinguishable V segments were excluded.

This clone turned up a few times. Its antigen is unidentified. The V and J ends lost 6 bases and 3 bases respectively, with 12 bases between them. CDR1 SGHRS and CDR2 YFSETQ come from the germline V gene. The CDR3 loop spans 13 amino acids. It was with 60 Vbeta and 13 Jbeta primers that the PCR ran. This table comes from immunoSEQ multiplex PCR, and its TCRdb copy is limited to in-frame clones, with some not included. The table shows 150,000 to 200,000 clones, with over 70% occurring only once. This receptor was identified in a woman in her late teens or twenties in good health and CMV-seropositive. The specimen sequenced was PBMCs. This chain uses TRBV5-1 with TRBJ2-5, with a possible D match to TRBD2 (5 bases). CDR3 region: CASTRGSEETQYF. DNA for the CDR3: TGCGCCAGCACCCGCGGGTCAGAAGAGACCCAGTACTTC. The variable domain in full, with the rest retrieved from reference TRBV5-1 and TRBJ2-5, is KAGVTQTPRYLIKTRGQQVTLSCSPISGHRSVSWYQQTPGQGLQFLFEYFSETQRNKGNFPGRFSGRQFSNSRSEMNVSTLELGDSALYLCASTRGSEETQYFGPGTRLLVL.